The 13 T cell receptor beta chains reported below all come from one sample, sequenced in a study of T cell changes during pregnancy in multiple sclerosis. The protocol was immunoSEQ multiplex PCR, while the TCRdb copy is restricted to in-frame clones and leaves out a portion. The data hold around 51,000 clones, with 93% observed a single time. The sequenced sample was peripheral blood, obtained in the second trimester of pregnancy. The source is a female donor with multiple sclerosis, enrolled in a pregnancy study.

This clone was detected only once. The chain recombines TRBV5-1 with TRBJ2-5, with TRBD2 matching 10 bases. J lost 5 bases, V lost 1 base, and 5 bases had no gene match. The germline V gene has CDR1 SGHRS and CDR2 YFSETQ. CDR3 size: 15 residues. The CDR3 loop reads CASSLLTSGQETQYF. CDR3 nucleotides: TGCGCCAGCAGCTTGCTGACTAGCGGGCAGGAGACCCAGTACTTC.

This chain uses TRBV10-3 with TRBJ2-1; tentatively, D is TRBD1 (5 bases). Germline values: CDR1 ENHRY, CDR2 SYGVKD. The V end was cut by 8 bases, the J end by 3 bases, with 11 bases between. This CDR3 is built from 13 residues. CDR3 nucleotide sequence: TGTGCCATCCGCCGCGACAGCTACAATGAGCAGTTCTTC. Translated, it gives CAIRRDSYNEQFF.

The chain combines TRBV2 with TRBJ1-4; unclear D gene. This CDR3 has 13 amino acids. Germline lookup yields CDR1 SNHLY and CDR2 FYNNEI. Trimming removed 6 bases from V and 3 bases from J, with 8 bases in between. The CDR3 bases are TGTGCCAGCAGCGCGGGGTCTAATGAAAAACTGTTTTTT. Protein product: CASSAGSNEKLFF.

The chain links TRBV7-2 to TRBJ1-4; D not certain. The V and J ends lost 5 bases and 5 bases respectively, with 15 bases between them. This CDR3 has 15 residues. The germline gives CDR1 SGHTA, CDR2 FQGNSA. The CDR3, as DNA: TGTGCCAGCAGCCTAACCTCCGGGGTGAATGAAAAACTGTTTTTT. This codes for CASSLTSGVNEKLFF.

V usage is TRBV6-1 and J usage is TRBJ2-7; no clear D. CDR3 length: 15 amino acids. V lost 0 bases and J lost 3, with 12 bases in between. CDR1 MNHNS and CDR2 SASEGT come from the germline V gene. The CDR3 region has the DNA TGTGCCAGCAGTGAAGCAAGAACAGCTAACTACGAGCAGTACTTC. The encoded protein is CASSEARTANYEQYF.

The chain employs TRBV7-3 and TRBJ1-1; 11 bases align to TRBD1. CDR3 size: 14 residues. Losses at the gene ends were 5 bases for V and 5 bases for J; bases not matched to a gene: 4. Germline CDR1 SGHTA, CDR2 FQGTGA. CDR3 sequence: CASSPGTGGTEAFF. CDR3 bases: TGTGCCAGCAGCCCCGGGACAGGGGGAACTGAAGCTTTCTTT.

This sequence joins TRBV19 and TRBJ1-1, with 10 bases that match TRBD1. In germline, CDR1 is LNHDA, CDR2 SQIVND (reference sequence). The J segment lost 7 bases and the V segment lost 4 bases, leaving 6 bases of the junction unmatched. The length of the CDR3 is 14 residues. Here the CDR3 DNA reads TGTGCCAGTAGTAGAAGACAGGGGGCGGGTGAAGCTTTCTTT. Amino acid sequence: CASSRRQGAGEAFF. The complete variable domain, with remaining parts taken from reference TRBV19 and TRBJ1-1, reads DGGITQSPKYLFRKEGQNVTLSCEQNLNHDAMYWYRQDPGQGLRLIYYSQIVNDFQKGDIAEGYSVSREKKESFPLTVTSAQKNPTAFYLCASSRRQGAGEAFFGQGTRLTVV.

This chain links TRBV7-9 with TRBJ1-4; D might be TRBD1 (6 bases). The germline V gene encodes CDR1 SEHNR and CDR2 FQNEAQ (reference sequence). The ends were cut back, 5 bases at V and 0 bases at J, with 13 bases in the middle. CDR3 length: 16 residues. CDR3 nucleotides: TGTGCCAGCAGCCAAGGGGGGGGTGCAACTAATGAAAAACTGTTTTTT. It specifies CASSQGGGATNEKLFF.

The V call is TRBV4-3, the J call TRBJ2-1; TRBD2 aligns across 7 bases. The CDR3 loop spans 16 amino acids. After removal of 2 bases from V and 4 bases from J, the junction contained 8 bases not matched to a gene. Per germline, CDR1 LGHNA and CDR2 YSLEER. CDR3 sequence reads: CASSQTQRDPYNEQFF. CDR3 nucleotides: TGCGCCAGCAGCCAAACCCAGCGGGATCCTTACAATGAGCAGTTCTTC.

The CDR3 region is CAWRAGGLLSGANVLTF. DNA of the CDR3: TGTGCCTGGAGGGCAGGGGGCTTACTCTCTGGGGCCAACGTCCTGACTTTC. The chain uses TRBV30 and TRBJ2-6; TRBD1 aligns across 8 bases. J was trimmed by 0 bases and V by 3 bases; bases with no gene match: 7. CDR1 and CDR2 (germline): GTSNPN, SVGIG (reference sequence). This CDR3 spans 17 amino acids.

The CDR3 loop reads CASSQAEEREFKTEQFF. In DNA, the CDR3 is TGCGCCAGCAGCCAAGCGGAGGAGCGGGAGTTTAAAACTGAGCAGTTCTTC. The J gene is TRBJ2-1, the V gene TRBV4-3, with 8 bases aligning to TRBD2. The V gene's germline CDR1 is LGHNA and CDR2 YSLEER. The V and J ends lost 1 base and 9 bases, in that order; junction bases with no gene match: 14. This CDR3 has 17 amino acids.

This clone was seen once. The CDR3 is CASSPRFTDTQYF. The CDR3 nucleotides are TGTGCCAGCAGCCCTCGTTTCACAGATACGCAGTATTTT. V is TRBV7-3 and J is TRBJ2-3; D gene unclear. Trimming took off 5 bases at V and 2 bases at J, with 8 bases between the two ends. The CDR3 sequence is 13 residues long. Germline-derived CDR1 and CDR2 are SGHTA and FQGTGA.

The gene calls are TRBV14 and TRBJ2-3; 8 bases are a match to TRBD1. Germline V gene data show CDR1 as SGHDN and CDR2 as FVKESK. This CDR3 is 15 amino acids long. V gave up 3 bases and J gave up 2 bases; unmatched junction bases: 4. The CDR3: CASSQRTGITDTQYF. The DNA of the CDR3 is TGTGCCAGCAGCCAGCGGACAGGGATCACAGATACGCAGTATTTT. Drawing the rest from reference TRBV14 and TRBJ2-3, the complete variable domain is EAGVTQFPSHSVIEKGQTVTLRCDPISGHDNLYWYRRVMGKEIKFLLHFVKESKQDESGMPNNRFLAERTGGTYSTLKVQPAELEDSGVYFCASSQRTGITDTQYFGPGTRLTVL.